This T cell receptor (beta chain) was identified in a study of shared clonotypes between healthy human individuals (dated by TCRdb to about 2020). Regarding the study in general: A couple of women and three men aged 18 to 49 years were included in the cohort. Each donor's leukapheresis produced roughly between roughly 0.85 and 9.5 billion PBMCs. For each donor, CD4 naive and CD4 memory were each given three plates, CD8 naive was given two plates, and CD8 memory was given one plate. To estimate repertoire size and how much clonotype sharing occurs between individuals, the study deeply sequenced the blood TCR repertoires of about 5 healthy adults. Different laboratories and diverse techniques were used to prepare libraries and sequence TCR repertoires, to increase sequencing depth and limit assay-specific biases. General conclusions and limits of the study: Even with the large sequencing depth, rarefaction of the sorted-subset datasets indicated that sequencing was incomplete. Compared with non-shared clonotypes, clonotypes shared by all four sorted-subset donors had higher generation probabilities. Around 5% of naive CD4, 3.5% of naive CD8, around 2.3% of memory CD4, and approximately 0.39% of memory CD8 clonotypes were shared across four donors. Because the study included only a small number of donors, the genetic and exposure-history diversity represented was limited. Only blood was sampled, and tissue TCR repertoires likely differ from those in blood. Naive subsets generally had larger estimated clonotype richness than memory subsets. Pairwise subsampling led to the expectation that sequencing depth would affect the degree of clonotype sharing among donors.

As regards this clone: Its antigen specificity is not known. The sample holds no much larger clone one base away, and base qualities are not on file.

Donors were healthy HIV-negative adults with no recently reported acute infections or vaccinations. Every donor was a Caucasian adult living in Nashville, Tennessee, USA. Magnetic negative selection was used to enrich CD4+ T cells, after which naive cells were positively selected on CD45RA and the negative fraction became the memory subset. After blood collection by leukapheresis, PBMCs were isolated using Ficoll-Histopaque density gradient centrifugation and then cryopreserved in the vapor phase of liquid nitrogen. Analytical flow cytometry was used to check the purity and quantity of every magnetically sorted T cell population. Genomic DNA was isolated from each sorted fraction and quantified by UV absorbance on a Nanodrop 2000c. The CDR3, cysteine through phenylalanine, is 17 amino acids long. Kept here is only the CDR3 DNA, which spans 51 bases and is read in frame from base 1. The V end loses 4 bases and the J end loses 1 base, and a stretch of 18 bases separates them. Sequences WNHNN (CDR1) and SYGVQD (CDR2) are obtained from the germline V gene (reference sequence).

TCR CDR3 regions were amplified from genomic DNA by multiplex PCR using the deep immunoSEQ assay. For each cell subset, the extracted genomic DNA was distributed evenly across all wells of several immunoSEQ 96-well plates, and each plate served as one replicate. For sorted subsets, each replicate PCR was loaded with about 0.2 ug genomic DNA, equivalent to roughly 30,000 T cell genomes. The purified libraries were quantified using a Qubit 3.0 fluorometer, sized with a Bioanalyzer 2100, and then quantified again using the KAPA Library Quantification kit. A separate single-read 150-cycle Illumina NextSeq 550 flow cell was used to sequence each immunoSEQ 96-well plate. The published analysis was carried out like this. The immunoSEQ output contained only junctional sequences without quality scores, so filtering could not match that applied to full-length reads. Sequences were annotated with PyIR, a Python wrapper for IgBLAST v1.9, using IMGT germline references to assign V/J genes and CDR3. Reads were filtered out if the reads had weak V/J assignments (E-value above 1e-6), no CDR3, stop codons, out-of-frame junctions, or ambiguous translated residues. A V3J clonotype was defined by an identical inferred V gene, J gene, and CDR3 amino acid sequence. Percentage overlap between repertoires was computed as shared unique clonotypes divided by the size of the smaller repertoire. RTK rarefaction, the Chao1 estimator, and Recon v2.1 estimates of unobserved clonotypes were used to assess repertoire richness. OLGA was used to compute generation probabilities for all TCRbeta clonotypes that the gDNA method yielded from a handful of donors. TCRdb limited this immuneACCESS table to in-frame rearrangements with V and J called. A share of clones is missing; checked studies link under half to unresolved V genes, and the rest is unexplained. The DNA gave D and trimming, while V, J and clone size come from that table. The sample profile shows over a million clones; about 96% of them were found once. The ten most abundant clones make up 1% to 1.5% of the sample.

The specimen sequenced was naive CD4+ T cells sorted from blood. Read against the paper, the sample's cell subset or site label means: CD45RA+ positively selected. The origin of this receptor is a man younger than 40 in good health. The rearrangement joined TRBV10-1 to TRBJ2-3; the D segment could be TRBD2, given 5 matching bases. The DNA sequence reads TGCGCCAGCAGTGGAAGCGGACGGAAAGTGGGCACAGATACGCAGTATTTT. This translates into CASSGSGRKVGTDTQYF.